Below, 7 T cell receptor beta chains from the same sample are listed, as sequenced in a study of T cell responses to AZD1222 COVID-19 vaccine. Repertoires were generated with immunoSEQ multiplex PCR, while TCRdb's copy carries only in-frame clones and drops some. The data show 150,000 or so clones, roughly nine tenths seen once. The sequences come from peripheral blood, collected on day 0 of AZD1222 vaccination. The receptors stem from an adult in good health.

The chain combines TRBV6-1 with TRBJ2-3, with D perhaps matching TRBD2 (5 bases). The CDR3 spans 13 residues. The V gene's germline CDR1 is MNHNS and CDR2 SASEGT. V was cut by 4 bases and J by 8 bases, with 13 bases left in between. CDR3: CASSAAGAGTQYF. The CDR3 nucleotides are TGTGCCAGCAGTGCAGCAGGCGCGGGTACGCAGTATTTT.

This clone showed up just once. This chain uses TRBV10-3 with TRBJ2-5; TRBD2 matches at 11 bases. CDR1 and CDR2 (germline): ENHRY, SYGVKD. Trimming removed 4 bases from V and 4 bases from J; junction bases left unmatched: 5. The CDR3 is 15 residues long. The CDR3 region is CAISVAGGRSETQYF. The CDR3, as DNA: TGTGCCATCAGTGTAGCGGGGGGGCGTTCAGAGACCCAGTACTTC.

The rearrangement joins TRBV19 to TRBJ2-7, with 8 bases identical to TRBD1. Germline loops: CDR1 LNHDA, CDR2 SQIVND (reference sequence). This CDR3 is 17 amino acids long. V trimming: 6 bases; J trimming: 3 bases; junction bases outside the gene matches: 16. The CDR3 DNA reads TGTGCCAGTAGCTCGGGATGGGGACAGGTCCACCGCTACGAGCAGTACTTC. Translation gives CASSSGWGQVHRYEQYF.

This chain joins TRBV7-9 and TRBJ2-3, with 8 bases lining up with TRBD2. The CDR3 has 12 residues. After removal of 3 bases from V and 14 bases from J, the junction contained 7 bases not matched to a gene. Germline V gene data show CDR1 as SEHNR and CDR2 as FQNEAQ (reference sequence). For the CDR3, the DNA is TGTGCCAGCAGCTTCTTCCCGGGGGGGACGTATTTT. Translating gives CASSFFPGGTYF.

This chain uses TRBV5-1 with TRBJ2-3, with 8 nucleotides matching TRBD1. Losses at the gene ends were 0 bases for V and 0 bases for J; bases not matched to a gene: 12. The CDR3 is made up of 19 amino acids. Germline V CDR1 and CDR2: SGHRS, YFSETQ. Written as DNA, the CDR3 is TGCGCCAGCAGCTTGGAACCCGGGACAGGAACATCTAGCACAGATACGCAGTATTTT. The encoded protein is CASSLEPGTGTSSTDTQYF.

The CDR3 here is CASRAGDRNYGYTF. CDR3 DNA: TGTGCCAGCAGGGCCGGGGACAGAAACTATGGCTACACCTTC. J is TRBJ1-2 and V is TRBV7-2; 7 nucleotides align to TRBD1. Germline V gene data show CDR1 as SGHTA and CDR2 as FQGNSA. The length of the CDR3 is 14 residues. V gave up 6 bases and J gave up 2 bases; unmatched junction bases: 6.

This clone was seen only once. The gene calls are TRBV6-5 and TRBJ2-1; D unresolved. The CDR3 runs to 14 residues. The germline V and J ends were trimmed by 9 bases and 1 base, with 13 bases remaining between them. Germline V gene data show CDR1 as MNHEY and CDR2 as SVGAGI. The CDR3 DNA is TGTGCCAGTCGATCCACCTTTTCCTACAATGAGCAGTTCTTC. Its protein product is CASRSTFSYNEQFF.